Given below is one TCR beta chain in context. These data originate in a study of PD-L1 blockade in urothelial cancer. The overall study: It was at 3 weeks (second dose) and 6 weeks after treatment start that blood was analyzed.

Clones were sequenced by immunoSEQ multiplex PCR, and TCRdb holds only the in-frame ones, with some missing. The repertoire holds about 95,000 clones, with about nine tenths as singletons. The CDR3 sequence is 12 residues long. CDR1 and CDR2 (germline): MDHEN, SYDVKM. Trimming removed 7 bases at V and 3 bases at J, with 10 bases between. As for time point: pretreatment peripheral blood. Peripheral blood mononuclear cells were collected from every patient before and during treatment, yielding between 1 and 8 samples per patient. The source is a man between 60 and 75 years old with urothelial cancer. This chain uses TRBV28 with TRBJ2-7; maybe TRBD1 (6 bases). The sample consisted of PBMCs, taken around atezolizumab (anti-PD-L1) treatment. CDR3 loop: CASNLQGYEQYF. Here the CDR3 DNA reads TGTGCCAGCAACCTACAGGGCTACGAGCAGTACTTC.